This TCR beta chain was obtained from a study of CD4 T cell repertoires in COVID-19 (dated by TCRdb to the early 2020s). Regarding the complete study: To analyze cross-reactivity, CFSE-low cells were expanded with IL-2 for 9 to 10 days and then labeled again and restimulated with spike proteins from other coronaviruses. Naturally processed CD4+ T cell responses to SARS-CoV-2 spike and nucleoprotein were characterized in COVID-19-recovered individuals, and clonal composition was assessed by TCR Vbeta sequencing. Subset-level TCR Vbeta repertoire analysis of SARS-CoV-2-reactive T cells was performed in a few recovered individuals. Findings and caveats that apply to the study as a whole: Two or all three memory subsets shared several of the most expanded SARS-CoV-2-reactive clonotypes, which suggests intraclonal diversification. Consistent with cross-reactivity, between about 6.5 and 27% of SARS-CoV-2 clonotypes also showed up in secondary cultures stimulated with SARS-CoV and/or HKU1 spike.

Taken with the paper, the label for time point translates to: sample from a COVID-19-recovered individual after infection. The donors were patients who had gone through COVID-19 ranging from mild to severe and had recovered. Uncultured memory T cell samples were subjected to sequencing directly after ex vivo isolation. From peripheral blood mononuclear cells, the researchers isolated CD4+ total memory, central memory, effector memory and circulating T follicular helper cells. Library preparation used the immunoSEQ multiplex PCR assay. In the paper's pipeline: Repertoire overlap between subsets was quantified using the Chao-Jaccard similarity index and counts of shared clonotypes. TCRdb provides this immuneACCESS table in a form limited to in-frame rearrangements. Some clones are lacking; in checked studies, under half of them reflect an unresolved V gene, and why the rest are absent is not known. That table gives V, J and clone size, and the DNA gave D and trimming. For this sample the table gives fewer than 100,000 clones, of which roughly four fifths were detected only once. Together, the top ten hold roughly 0.5% of the sample.

In the germline V gene, CDR1 corresponds to SNHLY and CDR2 to FYNNEI. V is pared back by 6 bases and J by 3 bases, with 9 bases lying between the germline termini. The CDR3 covers 12 residues, taking in both the cysteine and the phenylalanine. This entry keeps only the CDR3 DNA: 36 bases, framed from base 1. Note on this clone: It has no known antigen specificity. No per-base quality is available; no much larger clone lies one base away.

This receptor was identified in a human donor who had COVID-19. Sample: CD4+ T cells from peripheral blood, taken after recovery from COVID-19. The chain was built from TRBV2 and TRBJ2-7; no D gene call is confident. The CDR3 reads as follows: CASSVLGYEQYF. The bases are TGTGCCAGCAGCGTTCTGGGCTACGAGCAGTACTTC.